This is a list of T cell receptor beta chains from one sample in a study of cytomegalovirus exposure and HLA in healthy donors. Measured with immunoSEQ multiplex PCR; TCRdb has only the in-frame clones, and not every one. The repertoire includes about 130,000 clones, 80% of them detected once, and approximately 8.4% sits in the top ten. The sample was PBMCs. These receptor sequences come from a man aged 30 to 45 in good health and CMV-seropositive. CDR3s include the opening cysteine and the closing phenylalanine or tryptophan. D genes are given only for firm matches. Clone size is stated in some rows and not others, as once, few, many or a class when expanded.

size	V	J	D	DNA	CDR3
-	TRBV28	TRBJ2-7	TRBD2	TGTGCCAGCAGTTTTAGGGACTATATCGAGCAGTACTTC	CASSFRDYIEQYF
-	TRBV28	TRBJ1-6	TRBD1	TGTGCCAGCAGACCCGGGACAGGGGAGCCACCCCTCCACTTT	CASRPGTGEPPLHF
-	TRBV19	TRBJ1-5	-	TGTGCCAGTAGTATGGTGGGGGGGAGCAATCAGCCCCAGCATTTT	CASSMVGGSNQPQHF
-	TRBV6-5	TRBJ1-2	TRBD1	TGTGCCAGCAGTCCGACAGGGAACTATGGCTACACCTTC	CASSPTGNYGYTF
-	TRBV27	TRBJ2-7	TRBD1	TGTGCCAGCAGTTCCCGAGAAAGGACAGGGGCCTACGAGCAGTACTTC	CASSSRERTGAYEQYF
-	TRBV27	TRBJ1-6	-	TGTGCCAGCAGTTTGGCCCGACAGAACCTGGACTCCTATAATTCACCCCTCCACTTT	CASSLARQNLDSYNSPLHF
-	TRBV7-9	TRBJ1-2	-	TGTGCCAGCAGCTTAGCGCTAGGGGATTCCAATGGCTACACCTTC	CASSLALGDSNGYTF
-	TRBV28	TRBJ2-5	-	TGTGCCAGCAGTTCCCCGACAGCCGCCACAGAGGAGACCCAGTACTTC	CASSSPTAATEETQYF
-	TRBV2	TRBJ1-2	-	TGTGCCAGCATGACTCTCGGGCAGGGGAACTATGGCTACACCTTC	CASMTLGQGNYGYTF
few	TRBV2	TRBJ1-5	-	TGTGCCAGCAGTGAAGCGGTGGGAGGGGATCAGCCCCAGCATTTT	CASSEAVGGDQPQHF
-	TRBV28	TRBJ2-7	TRBD2	TGTGCCAGCTCCACCACGGGAGGGGCGGACGAATACCTGAAATACTACGAGCAGTACTTC	CASSTTGGADEYLKYYEQYF
once	TRBV5-3	TRBJ2-7	-	TGTGCCAGAAGCTTAAAATGGGCTGAATCCTACGAGCAGTACTTC	CARSLKWAESYEQYF
-	TRBV7-6	TRBJ1-1	-	TGTGCCAGCAGCTTAGGACCGCGCGGCATGAACACTGAAGCTTTCTTT	CASSLGPRGMNTEAFF
-	TRBV6-4	TRBJ2-7	-	TGTGCCAGCAGTGACACGCGGGACCTTGGGGATAACGAGCAGTACTTC	CASSDTRDLGDNEQYF
-	TRBV7-2	TRBJ1-5	-	TGTGCCAGCAGTATCACCACAGGGAGCAATCAGCCCCAGCATTTT	CASSITTGSNQPQHF
-	TRBV19	TRBJ1-4	-	TGTGCCAGTGGTCCAGGAAGTAATGAAAAACTGTTTTTT	CASGPGSNEKLFF
-	TRBV5-5	TRBJ1-5	TRBD1	TGTGCCAGCAGCTTGTGGGACAGACCCAATCAGCCCCAGCATTTT	CASSLWDRPNQPQHF
few	TRBV4-1	TRBJ1-2	-	TGCGCCAGCAGCCAGCCGAGGGATACACCCCCATATGGCTACACCTTC	CASSQPRDTPPYGYTF
-	TRBV6-1	TRBJ2-3	TRBD1	TGTGCCAGCAGTGAACCAGGACAGGACACAGATACGCAGTATTTT	CASSEPGQDTDTQYF
-	TRBV19	TRBJ1-6	-	TGTGCCAGTAGTATAGTTGGCGGGGTCCATAATTCACCCCTCCACTTT	CASSIVGGVHNSPLHF
-	TRBV2	TRBJ1-6	-	TGTGCCAGCAGTCTTGGGGGGGCCAGGAGGGATTCACCCCTCCACTTT	CASSLGGARRDSPLHF
few	TRBV14	TRBJ2-1	TRBD1	TGTGCCAGCAGCCGGGACAGGGGGCTGGATGAGCAGTTCTTC	CASSRDRGLDEQFF
-	TRBV6-6	TRBJ2-7	-	TGTGCCAGCAGCTACTCCAGGGCCTACGAGCAGTACTTC	CASSYSRAYEQYF
-	TRBV7-9	TRBJ2-3	TRBD2	TGTGCCAGCAGCTTAAGTAGCGGGGGAGGCACAGATACGCAGTATTTT	CASSLSSGGGTDTQYF
-	TRBV5-8	TRBJ2-1	TRBD2	TGTGCCAGCAGCTTGGGACTAGCGGGGAACAATGAGCAGTTCTTC	CASSLGLAGNNEQFF